The 10 T cell receptor beta chains below come from one sample, sequenced in a study of T cell responses to AZD1222 COVID-19 vaccine. Only in-frame clones appear in the TCRdb table, and some are missing; sequencing was by immunoSEQ multiplex PCR. The data contain some 110,000 clones, 88% of them singletons. The specimen was peripheral blood, collected on day 0 of AZD1222 vaccination. These receptor sequences come from an adult in good health.

The chain is built from TRBV30 and TRBJ2-7; D possibly corresponds to TRBD1 (5 bases). CDR1 is GTSNPN and CDR2 is SVGIG in the germline V gene (reference sequence). Trimming shortened V by 3 bases and J by 7 bases, and 10 bases separated the two germline ends. This CDR3 is 11 amino acids long. The CDR3 DNA reads as TGTGCCTGGAGCCCCAGGGATGAGCAGTACTTC. Translated, it gives CAWSPRDEQYF.

The CDR3 nucleotides are TGTGCCAGCAGCCCGAGGGGACTAGCGGAGGGAGAGACCCAGTACTTC. Translating it yields CASSPRGLAEGETQYF. The rearrangement links TRBV9 to TRBJ2-5; 11 bases are a match to TRBD2. Germline V gene lookup returns CDR1 SGDLS and CDR2 YYNGEE. The length of the CDR3 is 16 residues. V shed 4 bases and J 4 bases; nucleotides not matched to a gene: 9.

For the CDR3, the DNA is TGCGCCGGAAAGCGGGAGGCGATCACCGGGGAGCTGTTTTTT. Encoded protein: CAGKREAITGELFF. This chain links TRBV10-2 with TRBJ2-2; 9 bases fit TRBD2. CDR1 and CDR2 from the germline V gene are WSHSY and SAAADI. This CDR3 contains 14 residues. The V segment lost 11 bases and the J segment 4 bases; nucleotides outside the gene matches: 8.

This chain uses TRBV28 with TRBJ1-5; 10 bases are shared with TRBD1. The germline V gene has CDR1 MDHEN and CDR2 SYDVKM. The CDR3 is 14 residues long. V trimming: 7 bases; J trimming: 6 bases; junction bases outside the gene matches: 6. In nucleotides, the CDR3 is TGTGCCAGCAACGCGGGACAGGGGACTCAGCCCCAGCATTTT. Amino acid sequence: CASNAGQGTQPQHF. Variable domain in full (rest from reference TRBV28 and TRBJ1-5): DVKVTQSSRYLVKRTGEKVFLECVQDMDHENMFWYRQDPGLGLRLIYFSYDVKMKEKGDIPEGYSVSREKKERFSLILESASTNQTSMYLCASNAGQGTQPQHFGDGTRLSIL.

Note on this clone: The same CDR3 can be traced to other DNA sequences in this sample. The V call is TRBV7-9, the J call TRBJ2-3, with TRBD2 identical over 11 bases. Germline CDR1 and CDR2: SEHNR and FQNEAQ (reference sequence). V gave up 5 bases and J gave up 3 bases; unmatched junction bases: 1. The CDR3 is made up of 14 amino acids. CDR3 in amino acids: CASSRTSGTDTQYF. CDR3 nucleotide sequence: TGTGCCAGCAGCCGGACTAGCGGGACAGATACGCAGTATTTT.

The chain employs TRBV19 and TRBJ1-5; D not certain. The V end was cut by 3 bases, the J end by 6 bases, with 12 bases between. CDR1 is LNHDA and CDR2 is SQIVND in the germline V gene (reference sequence). The CDR3 loop spans 14 amino acids. The chain's CDR3 is CASSIRPSGQPQHF. The CDR3 DNA reads as TGTGCCAGTAGTATTCGGCCCTCGGGTCAGCCCCAGCATTTT.

The chain is built from TRBV24-1 and TRBJ2-1, with TRBD2 matching 7 bases. The CDR3 is 14 residues long. V gave up 7 bases and J gave up 2 bases; unmatched junction bases: 4. Per germline, CDR1 KGHDR and CDR2 SFDVKD. CDR3 coding DNA: TGTGCCACCAGGGGAGCGGGAACCTACAATGAGCAGTTCTTC. Translating it yields CATRGAGTYNEQFF.

The rearrangement joins TRBV28 to TRBJ2-3, with D possibly matching TRBD2 (5 bases). This CDR3 has 13 amino acids. V dropped 6 bases and J dropped 3 bases, with 10 bases sitting between them. CDR1 and CDR2 from the germline V gene are MDHEN and SYDVKM. The CDR3 DNA reads as TGTGCCAGCAGCCAACTAGGTACAGATACGCAGTATTTT. This encodes CASSQLGTDTQYF. The variable domain in full, completed from reference TRBV28 and TRBJ2-3, reads DVKVTQSSRYLVKRTGEKVFLECVQDMDHENMFWYRQDPGLGLRLIYFSYDVKMKEKGDIPEGYSVSREKKERFSLILESASTNQTSMYLCASSQLGTDTQYFGPGTRLTVL.

Only one count was recorded for this clone. This chain links TRBV18 with TRBJ2-7, with 12 bases identical to TRBD2. Germline CDR1 and CDR2: KGHSH and LQKENI. After removal of 3 bases from V and 7 bases from J, the junction contained 7 bases not matched to a gene. The CDR3 spans 15 residues. This CDR3 is CASSPSLAGGLEQYF. CDR3 sequence (DNA): TGTGCCAGCTCACCGTCACTAGCGGGAGGCCTTGAGCAGTACTTC. Filled out from reference TRBV18 and TRBJ2-7, the complete variable domain reads NAGVMQNPRHLVRRRGQEARLRCSPMKGHSHVYWYRQLPEEGLKFMVYLQKENIIDESGMPKERFSAEFPKEGPSILRIQQVVRGDSAAYFCASSPSLAGGLEQYFGPGTRLTVT.

CDR3 region: CASSVDRGETQYF. The DNA of the CDR3 is TGTGCCAGCAGCGTTGACAGGGGGGAGACCCAGTACTTC. This chain links TRBV5-6 with TRBJ2-5, with TRBD1 identical over 9 bases. The J segment lost 5 bases and the V segment lost 4 bases, leaving 3 bases of the junction unmatched. The CDR3 loop spans 13 amino acids. Germline CDR1 reads SGHDT; CDR2 reads YYEEEE.